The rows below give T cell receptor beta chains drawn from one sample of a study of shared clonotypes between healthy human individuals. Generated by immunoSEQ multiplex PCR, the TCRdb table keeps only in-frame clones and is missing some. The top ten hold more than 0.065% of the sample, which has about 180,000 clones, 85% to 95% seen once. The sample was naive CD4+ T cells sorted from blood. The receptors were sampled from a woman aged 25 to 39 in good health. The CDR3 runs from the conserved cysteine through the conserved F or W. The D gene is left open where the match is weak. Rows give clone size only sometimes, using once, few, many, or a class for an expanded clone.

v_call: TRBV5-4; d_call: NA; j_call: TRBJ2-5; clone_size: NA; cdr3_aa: CASSRPAQETQYF; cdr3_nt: TGTGCCAGCAGCCGGCCCGCCCAGGAGACCCAGTACTTC
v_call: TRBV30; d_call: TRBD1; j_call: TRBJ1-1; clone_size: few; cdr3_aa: CAWSRTGGGNTEAFF; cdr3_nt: TGTGCCTGGAGCCGGACAGGGGGCGGGAACACTGAAGCTTTCTTT
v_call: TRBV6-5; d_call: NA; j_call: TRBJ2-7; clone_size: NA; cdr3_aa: CASSYSRVTEQYF; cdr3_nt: TGTGCCAGCAGTTACTCGAGAGTAACCGAGCAGTACTTC
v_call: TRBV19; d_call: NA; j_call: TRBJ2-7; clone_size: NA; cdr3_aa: CASSYPGTSPYEQYF; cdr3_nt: TGTGCCAGTAGTTACCCCGGGACGTCACCCTACGAGCAGTACTTC
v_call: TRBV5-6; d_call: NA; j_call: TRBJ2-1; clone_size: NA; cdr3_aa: CASSFYRDNEQFF; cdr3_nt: TGTGCCAGCAGCTTTTACCGGGACAATGAGCAGTTCTTC
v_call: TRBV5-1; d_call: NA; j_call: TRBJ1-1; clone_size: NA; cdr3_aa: CASSLVYGGRKNTEAFF; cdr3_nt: TGCGCCAGCAGCCTCGTATACGGGGGCCGGAAGAACACTGAAGCTTTCTTT
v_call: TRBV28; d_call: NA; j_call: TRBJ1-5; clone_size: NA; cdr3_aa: CASSPPRGYSNQPQHF; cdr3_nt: TGTGCCAGCAGTCCCCCCAGGGGTTATAGCAATCAGCCCCAGCATTTT
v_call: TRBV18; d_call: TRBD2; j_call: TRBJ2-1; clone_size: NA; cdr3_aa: CASSPPVWEGLSYNEQFF; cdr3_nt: TGTGCCAGCTCACCACCTGTGTGGGAGGGCCTCTCCTACAATGAGCAGTTCTTC
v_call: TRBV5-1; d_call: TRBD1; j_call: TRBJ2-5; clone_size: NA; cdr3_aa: CASSLGDRPREEQYF; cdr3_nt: TGCGCCAGCAGCTTAGGGGACAGGCCCAGAGAGGAGCAGTACTTC
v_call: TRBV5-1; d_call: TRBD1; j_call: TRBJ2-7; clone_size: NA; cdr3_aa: CASSGGTGTHEQYF; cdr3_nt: TGCGCCAGCAGCGGGGGGACAGGGACCCACGAGCAGTACTTC
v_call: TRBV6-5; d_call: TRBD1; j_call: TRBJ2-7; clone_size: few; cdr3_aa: CASSYTRTGGFYEQYF; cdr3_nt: TGTGCCAGCAGTTACACCAGGACAGGGGGCTTTTACGAGCAGTACTTC
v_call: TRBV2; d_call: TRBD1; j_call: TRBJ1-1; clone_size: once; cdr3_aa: CASSVQGEATEAFF; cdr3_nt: TGTGCCAGCAGTGTACAGGGGGAGGCCACTGAAGCTTTCTTT
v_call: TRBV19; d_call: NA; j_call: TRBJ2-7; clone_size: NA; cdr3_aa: CASSRRGGGPYEQYF; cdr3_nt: TGTGCCAGTAGTAGGAGGGGCGGAGGACCTTACGAGCAGTACTTC
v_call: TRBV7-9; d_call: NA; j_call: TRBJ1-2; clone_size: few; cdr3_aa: CASSALGTYGYTF; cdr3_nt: TGTGCCAGCAGCGCACTCGGGACCTATGGCTACACCTTC
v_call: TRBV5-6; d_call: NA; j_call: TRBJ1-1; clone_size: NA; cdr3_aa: CASSQQDRTEAFF; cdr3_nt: TGTGCCAGCAGCCAGCAGGATCGGACTGAAGCTTTCTTT
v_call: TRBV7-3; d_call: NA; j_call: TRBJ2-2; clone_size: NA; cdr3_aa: CASSLAGLNTGELFF; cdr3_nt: TGTGCCAGCAGCCTGGCGGGATTGAACACCGGGGAGCTGTTTTTT
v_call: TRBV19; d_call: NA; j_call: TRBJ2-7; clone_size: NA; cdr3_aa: CASSLGGNAYEQYF; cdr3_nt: TGTGCCAGTAGTCTAGGAGGTAATGCCTACGAGCAGTACTTC
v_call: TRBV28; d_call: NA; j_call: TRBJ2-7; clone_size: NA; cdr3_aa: CASSFSWSQGGYEQYF; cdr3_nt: TGTGCCAGCAGTTTTTCGTGGAGCCAGGGGGGATACGAGCAGTACTTC
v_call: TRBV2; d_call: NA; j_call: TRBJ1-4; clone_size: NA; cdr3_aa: CASSENSQGLSNEKLFF; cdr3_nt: TGTGCCAGCAGTGAGAATTCGCAGGGGTTATCTAATGAAAAACTGTTTTTT
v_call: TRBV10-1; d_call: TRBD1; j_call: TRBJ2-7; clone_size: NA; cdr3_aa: CASSAAGTGKSDEQYF; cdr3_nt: TGCGCCAGCAGTGCCGCCGGGACAGGGAAATCGGACGAGCAGTACTTC
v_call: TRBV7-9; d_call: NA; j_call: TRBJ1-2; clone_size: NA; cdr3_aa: CASSLGTPGIGNYGYTF; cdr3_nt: TGTGCCAGCAGCTTAGGGACTCCGGGCATAGGAAACTATGGCTACACCTTC
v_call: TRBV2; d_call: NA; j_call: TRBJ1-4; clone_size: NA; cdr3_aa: CASVQGATNEKLFF; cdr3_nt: TGTGCCAGCGTCCAGGGAGCAACTAATGAAAAACTGTTTTTT
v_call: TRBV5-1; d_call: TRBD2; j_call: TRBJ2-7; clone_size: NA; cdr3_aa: CASSLQAGVGEQYF; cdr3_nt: TGCGCCAGCAGCTTGCAAGCGGGAGTGGGGGAGCAGTACTTC
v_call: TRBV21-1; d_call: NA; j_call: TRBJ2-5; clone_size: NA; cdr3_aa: CASSKAWGRAPKGGILETQYF; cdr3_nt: TGTGCCAGCAGCAAAGCTTGGGGCAGGGCCCCAAAGGGGGGGATTTTGGAGACCCAGTACTTC
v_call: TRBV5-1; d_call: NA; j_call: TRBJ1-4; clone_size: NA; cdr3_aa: CASSTAGLGGGEKLFF; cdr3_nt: TGCGCCAGCAGCACAGCCGGGCTCGGGGGCGGGGAAAAACTGTTTTTT
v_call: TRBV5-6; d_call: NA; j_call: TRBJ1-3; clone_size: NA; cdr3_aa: CASSLYGVGNTIYF; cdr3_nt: TGTGCCAGCAGCTTGTACGGGGTAGGAAACACCATATATTTT
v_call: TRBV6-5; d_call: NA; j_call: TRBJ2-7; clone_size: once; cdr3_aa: CASSPSGVGYEQYF; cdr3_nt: TGTGCCAGCAGCCCCTCGGGGGTCGGATACGAGCAGTACTTC
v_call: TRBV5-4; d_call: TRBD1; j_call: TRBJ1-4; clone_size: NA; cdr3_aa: CASSKSTGGDEKLFF; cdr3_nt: TGTGCCAGCAGCAAATCGACAGGGGGGGATGAAAAACTGTTTTTT
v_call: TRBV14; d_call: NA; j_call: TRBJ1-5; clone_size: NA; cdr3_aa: CASSQETAGASGNQPQHF; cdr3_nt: TGTGCCAGCAGCCAAGAGACCGCAGGGGCGAGCGGCAATCAGCCCCAGCATTTT
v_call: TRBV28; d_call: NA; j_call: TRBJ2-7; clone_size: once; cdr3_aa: CASRGLAPLSSYEQYF; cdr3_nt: TGTGCCAGCAGGGGGTTGGCTCCTCTGAGCTCCTACGAGCAGTACTTC
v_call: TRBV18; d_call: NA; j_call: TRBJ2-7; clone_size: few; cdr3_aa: CASSPPGLKPYEQYF; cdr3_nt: TGTGCCAGCTCACCACCGGGACTGAAGCCCTACGAGCAGTACTTC
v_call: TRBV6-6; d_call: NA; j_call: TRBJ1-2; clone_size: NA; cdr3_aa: CASRAGTQEDYTF; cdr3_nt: TGTGCCAGCAGGGCCGGGACACAAGAAGACTACACCTTC
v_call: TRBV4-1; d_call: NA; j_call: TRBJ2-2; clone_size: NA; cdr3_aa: CASSSPTSRVSDDTGELFF; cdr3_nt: TGCGCCAGCAGCTCACCGACATCCAGGGTATCGGACGACACCGGGGAGCTGTTTTTT
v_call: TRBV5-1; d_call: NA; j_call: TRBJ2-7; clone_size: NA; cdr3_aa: CASSLLYTAAEQYF; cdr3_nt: TGCGCCAGCAGCCTACTGTACACAGCGGCCGAGCAGTACTTC
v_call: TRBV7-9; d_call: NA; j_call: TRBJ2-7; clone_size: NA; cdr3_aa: CASSLGVYSYEQYF; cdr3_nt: TGTGCCAGCAGCTTAGGTGTTTACTCTTACGAGCAGTACTTC
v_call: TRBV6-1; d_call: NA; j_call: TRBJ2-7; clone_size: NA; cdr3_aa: CASSEWVGQRRAYEQYF; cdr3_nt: TGTGCCAGCAGTGAATGGGTCGGGCAGCGACGAGCCTACGAGCAGTACTTC
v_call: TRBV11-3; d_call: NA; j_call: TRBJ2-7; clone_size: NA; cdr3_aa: CASSPLRVSYEQYF; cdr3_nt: TGTGCCAGCAGCCCGCTCAGGGTTTCATACGAGCAGTACTTC
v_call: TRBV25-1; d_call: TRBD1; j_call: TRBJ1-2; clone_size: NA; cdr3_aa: CASSVLGGPPLYGYTF; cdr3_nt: TGTGCCAGCAGTGTCCTAGGGGGCCCACCTCTCTATGGCTACACCTTC
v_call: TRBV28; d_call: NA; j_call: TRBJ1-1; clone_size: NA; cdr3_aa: CASWPGAGRSEAFF; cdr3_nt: TGTGCCAGCTGGCCCGGTGCCGGTAGGTCTGAAGCTTTCTTT
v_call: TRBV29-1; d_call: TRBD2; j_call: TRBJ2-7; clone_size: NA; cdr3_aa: CSVCLADYEQYF; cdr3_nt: TGCAGCGTTTGTCTAGCGGACTACGAGCAGTACTTC
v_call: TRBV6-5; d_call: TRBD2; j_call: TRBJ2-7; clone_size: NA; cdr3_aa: CASSYFRGAYEQYF; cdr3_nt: TGTGCCAGCAGTTACTTTCGGGGGGCCTACGAGCAGTACTTC
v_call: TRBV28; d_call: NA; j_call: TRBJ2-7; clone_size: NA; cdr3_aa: CASRRSLPKGLYEQYF; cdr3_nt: TGTGCCAGCCGACGGTCACTCCCCAAAGGCCTCTACGAGCAGTACTTC
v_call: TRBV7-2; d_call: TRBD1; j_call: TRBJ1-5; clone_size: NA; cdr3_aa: CASSPWTGSNQPQHF; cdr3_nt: TGTGCCAGCAGCCCCTGGACAGGAAGCAATCAGCCCCAGCATTTT
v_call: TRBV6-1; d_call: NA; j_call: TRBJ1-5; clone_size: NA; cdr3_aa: CATKTAEPQPQHF; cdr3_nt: TGTGCCACCAAGACTGCGGAACCTCAGCCCCAGCATTTT
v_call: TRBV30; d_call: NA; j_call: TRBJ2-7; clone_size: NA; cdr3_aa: CAWDRGSYEQYF; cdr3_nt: TGTGCCTGGGACCGCGGATCCTACGAGCAGTACTTC
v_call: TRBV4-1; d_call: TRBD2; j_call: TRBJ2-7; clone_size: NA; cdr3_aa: CASSQDLGRSAGGRAEQYF; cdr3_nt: TGCGCCAGCAGCCAAGATCTCGGGCGATCAGCGGGAGGGCGGGCGGAGCAGTACTTC
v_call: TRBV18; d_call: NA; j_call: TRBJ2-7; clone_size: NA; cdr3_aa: CASSPGLVPYEQYF; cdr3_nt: TGTGCCAGCTCACCAGGATTAGTGCCCTACGAGCAGTACTTC